A single sample gave rise to the 7 T cell receptor beta chains below, sequenced in a study of blood T cell repertoires in COVID-19 (dated by TCRdb to 2020 to 2021). Preparation of the library involved the immunoSEQ multiplex PCR assay. TCRdb carries this immuneACCESS record with in-frame sequences only. Its versions omit some clonotypes, under half of them owing to an unresolved V gene in the studies checked, with the rest unexplained. This sample lists approximately 150,000 clones; 81% were detected once. The ten largest make up 9.5% to 11% of the sample. Sequenced: peripheral blood. Receptors were obtained from a man aged 60 to 69 with active or convalescent COVID-19.

The chain uses TRBV12-3 or TRBV12-4 and TRBJ2-5, with TRBD1 identical over 7 bases. The V segment lost 7 bases and the J segment 1 base; nucleotides outside the gene matches: 3. This CDR3 is 13 amino acids long. CDR3 nucleotide sequence: TGTGCCAGCAACGACAGGGTCCAAGAGACCCAGTACTTC. As protein: CASNDRVQETQYF.

The chain has TRBV4-1 and TRBJ1-1; 10 positions agree with TRBD1. This CDR3 region has 15 residues. V dropped 1 base and J dropped 3; count of bases not matched to a gene: 2. Germline CDR1 and CDR2: MGHRA and YSYEKL. The CDR3 DNA follows: TGCGCCAGCAGCCAAGGGGGACAGGGGCACACTGAAGCTTTCTTT. It is translated as CASSQGGQGHTEAFF.

The chain uses TRBV2 and TRBJ1-2; 8 bases are shared with TRBD1. Unmatched junction bases numbered 10, after V lost 3 bases and J lost 13 bases. Germline V gene sequence: CDR1 SNHLY, CDR2 FYNNEI. CDR3 length: 13 amino acids. The CDR3 bases are TGTGCCAGCAGTGACCGGACAGGGCGAGTTATCACCTTC. Amino acids: CASSDRTGRVITF.

This chain links TRBV5-6 with TRBJ1-2; 10 nucleotides agree with TRBD1. Germline lookup yields CDR1 SGHDT and CDR2 YYEEEE. With V trimmed by 2 bases and J by 7 bases, 8 bases remained unmatched. The CDR3 runs to 15 residues. The CDR3 region is CASSFGDRGLSGYTF. The DNA for the CDR3 is TGTGCCAGCAGCTTCGGAGACAGGGGGCTTAGTGGCTACACCTTC.

The chain joins TRBV3-1 (or the pseudogene TRBV3-2) to TRBJ1-2; D is perhaps TRBD1 (6 bases). Trimming removed 8 bases from V and 7 bases from J, with 17 bases in between. The CDR3 covers 13 residues. From germline, CDR1 is LGHDT and CDR2 YNNKEL (reference sequence). CDR3 in amino acids: CASRAGARGGYTF. CDR3 DNA sequence: TGTGCCAGCCGGGCGGGGGCTCGGGGTGGCTACACCTTC.

The rearrangement links TRBV12-3 or TRBV12-4 to TRBJ2-2; D is uncertain. V lost 1 base to trimming and J lost 6 bases, with 6 bases between them. The CDR3 is made up of 13 amino acids. The CDR3: CASSLVGSGELFF. The CDR3 DNA sequence: TGTGCCAGCAGTTTAGTCGGTTCCGGGGAGCTGTTTTTT.

The gene calls are TRBV5-6 and TRBJ1-2, with D possibly TRBD1 on 5 matching bases. CDR1 is SGHDT and CDR2 is YYEEEE in the germline V gene. The V gene lost 0 bases and the J gene lost 4 bases, with 10 bases spanning the gap. This CDR3 has 14 amino acids. CDR3 protein: CASSLVYQGYGYTF. DNA for the CDR3: TGTGCCAGCAGCTTGGTCTACCAGGGCTATGGCTACACCTTC.